This T cell receptor beta chain derives from a study of shared clonotypes between healthy human individuals. CDR3 length: 14 amino acids. CDR1 and CDR2 from the germline V gene are MDHEN and SYDVKM. The V end was cut by 3 bases, the J end by 0 bases, with 8 bases between. Assay: immunoSEQ multiplex PCR; the TCRdb copy retains only in-frame clones and omits some. The table has 1,500,000 or so clones, 98% seen once. Comments on this clone: The sample contains more than one DNA sequence encoding this CDR3.

The source material was naive CD4+ T cells sorted from blood. Subset: CD45RA+ positively selected. The chain carries TRBV28 and TRBJ1-1; D is unclear. This sequence was found in a man aged 25 to 40 in good health. The CDR3 bases are TGTGCCAGCAGTTTGGGCGGTATGAACACTGAAGCTTTCTTT. Translated, it gives CASSLGGMNTEAFF.